Shown below are 18 T cell receptor beta chains from a single sample sequenced in a study of blood T cell repertoires in COVID-19. The assay was immunoSEQ multiplex PCR, and TCRdb's table has in-frame clones only and misses some. The sample consists of 370,000 or so clones, 80% to 90% of them appearing once. The source material was PBMCs or T cells enriched from blood (not recorded which). The receptors derive from a man in his thirties or forties who had recovered from COVID-19.

V and J are TRBV5-4 and TRBJ2-3; 8 bases fit TRBD2. With 5 bases clipped from V and 3 bases from J, the junction kept 8 bases outside the gene matches. This CDR3 has 15 residues. Germline loops: CDR1 SGHNT, CDR2 YYREEE (reference sequence). CDR3 DNA: TGTGCCAGCAGATCAAGCGGGGGCAGTACAGATACGCAGTATTTT. Amino acid sequence: CASRSSGGSTDTQYF.

The V call is TRBV5-1, the J call TRBJ2-2; 7 positions agree with TRBD2. The V and J ends lost 4 bases and 9 bases, in that order; junction bases with no gene match: 9. Germline V gives CDR1 SGHRS, CDR2 YFSETQ. This CDR3 is 14 amino acids long. The CDR3 nucleotides read TGCGCCAGCAGCGGGATGACTAGCTTGCGGGAGCTGTTTTTT. Residues: CASSGMTSLRELFF.

The V gene is TRBV7-9, the J gene TRBJ1-5; D is perhaps TRBD1 (6 bases). The CDR3 is made up of 15 amino acids. The ends were cut back, 4 bases at V and 7 bases at J, with 17 bases in the middle. CDR1 and CDR2 from the germline V gene are SEHNR and FQNEAQ (reference sequence). The CDR3 sequence: CASSSGRGGWQPQHF. The DNA of the CDR3 is TGTGCCAGCAGCTCAGGGCGGGGGGGCTGGCAGCCCCAGCATTTT.

The rearrangement joins TRBV30 to TRBJ1-4; D not resolved. The CDR3 loop spans 14 amino acids. From germline, CDR1 is GTSNPN and CDR2 SVGIG (reference sequence). Trimming took 5 bases from V and 2 from J, leaving 12 bases between them. The CDR3 reads CAWGAGGTNEKLFF. DNA of the CDR3: TGTGCCTGGGGAGCAGGCGGGACTAATGAAAAACTGTTTTTT.

The rearrangement uses TRBV2 and TRBJ1-2; 9 bases are shared with TRBD1. This CDR3 has 14 residues. Germline V CDR1 and CDR2: SNHLY, FYNNEI. The V gene end was trimmed by 7 bases and the J gene end by 7 bases; junction bases not matched to a gene: 10. The CDR3 loop reads CASIPDRGSFGYTF. CDR3 nucleotides: TGTGCCAGCATCCCGGACAGGGGAAGCTTTGGCTACACCTTC.

In this sample, this clone turned up once. This chain links TRBV4-1 with TRBJ2-6; D ambiguous. This CDR3 has 16 residues. V was trimmed by 0 bases and J by 2 bases, leaving 8 bases between them. The germline V gene has CDR1 MGHRA and CDR2 YSYEKL. The DNA for the CDR3 is TGCGCCAGCAGCCAAGATCCAGTGGCTGGGGCCAACGTCCTGACTTTC. It encodes CASSQDPVAGANVLTF.

CDR3 loop: CASSRMRVTEAFF. The CDR3 DNA is TGTGCCAGCAGTAGAATGAGGGTAACTGAAGCTTTCTTT. The V and J genes are TRBV12-3 or TRBV12-4 and TRBJ1-1, with D uncertain. V was cut by 5 bases and J by 5 bases, with 12 bases left in between. The CDR3 is 13 amino acids.

For this clone: One junction end does not reproduce the germline sequence, and a read error may be involved. The CDR3 DNA reads as TGTGCCAGCAGCCACTTTTTGTTTTCGGTCCTCTTC. Amino acid sequence: CASSHFLFSVLF. This chain joins TRBV3-1 (or the pseudogene TRBV3-2) and TRBJ1-2; D not resolved. Germline V gene sequence: CDR1 LGHDT, CDR2 YNNKEL (reference sequence). The CDR3 has 12 amino acids.

For this clone: Germline is not matched at one junction end, which may reflect a read error. The rearrangement uses TRBV12-3 or TRBV12-4 and TRBJ1-2, with TRBD1 identical over 10 bases. The CDR3 has 12 amino acids. CDR3: CASSSGQGHSIF. CDR3 sequence (DNA): TGTGCCAGCAGTTCGGGACAGGGGCACTCCATCTTC.

The chain carries TRBV30 and TRBJ1-3, with D possibly TRBD1 on 6 matching bases. The CDR3 has 15 residues. V dropped 3 bases and J dropped 0 bases, with 12 bases sitting between them. CDR1 is GTSNPN, CDR2 SVGIG, per germline (reference sequence). The CDR3 bases are TGTGCCTGGAGGAGGGACATTCTCTCTGGAAACACCATATATTTT. It specifies CAWRRDILSGNTIYF.

This clone was counted only a few times. The chain recombines TRBV5-1 with TRBJ1-1, with D tentatively TRBD1 (5 bases). The germline V gene encodes CDR1 SGHRS and CDR2 YFSETQ. The CDR3 consists of 13 residues. Trimming removed 6 bases from V and 3 bases from J, with 12 bases in between. CDR3 bases: TGCGCCAGCAACGGGGGGGTGGACACTGAAGCTTTCTTT. This gives the protein CASNGGVDTEAFF.

This clone was picked up one time. The chain joins TRBV25-1 to TRBJ1-2, with 8 positions matching TRBD1. Unmatched junction bases numbered 3, after V lost 5 bases and J lost 1 base. There are 14 residues in the CDR3. Germline V gene lookup returns CDR1 MGHDK and CDR2 SYGVNS. This chain's CDR3 is CASSSTGGNYGYTF. The DNA for the CDR3 is TGTGCCAGCAGTTCAACAGGGGGTAACTATGGCTACACCTTC.

The genes are TRBV15 and TRBJ1-2; no reliable D call. Germline V gives CDR1 LNHNV, CDR2 YYDKDF (reference sequence). CDR3 size: 15 residues. Deletions cut 1 base from V and 1 base from J, with 10 bases between. CDR3 loop: CATSRVRDRNYGYTF. CDR3 in DNA: TGTGCCACCAGCAGAGTGAGGGATCGTAACTATGGCTACACCTTC.

The chain employs TRBV7-9 and TRBJ2-3; D gene ambiguous. Germline values: CDR1 SEHNR, CDR2 FQNEAQ (reference sequence). V shed 5 bases and J shed 6 bases, with 9 bases lying between them. The CDR3 contains 12 residues. CDR3 coding DNA: TGTGCCAGCAGCCACGCGAGGGATACGCAGTATTTT. Protein: CASSHARDTQYF.

The chain carries TRBV30 and TRBJ2-1; tentative D call: TRBD2 (5 bases). Germline CDR1 and CDR2: GTSNPN and SVGIG (reference sequence). V lost 6 bases and J lost 2, with 17 bases in between. The CDR3 is 15 amino acids. CDR3 region: CACPKGATAYNEQFF. The CDR3 coding sequence is TGTGCCTGCCCTAAGGGAGCGACGGCCTACAATGAGCAGTTCTTC.

CDR3 residues: CASSLPRDSPLRYTGELFF. As DNA, the CDR3 is TGCGCCAGCAGCCTTCCCCGGGACAGCCCGTTACGGTACACCGGGGAGCTGTTTTTT. The rearrangement joins TRBV5-1 to TRBJ2-2; 7 nucleotides match TRBD1. V gave up 4 bases and J gave up 3 bases; unmatched junction bases: 18. The CDR3 runs 19 residues. CDR1 and CDR2 (germline): SGHRS, YFSETQ.

This sequence joins TRBV19 and TRBJ2-7; D may be TRBD1 (6 bases). Germline-derived CDR1 and CDR2 are LNHDA and SQIVND (reference sequence). The CDR3 runs to 15 residues. V was shortened by 1 base and J by 6 bases, with 16 bases between the two germline ends. CDR3 residues: CASSIVTGPQGEQYF. As DNA, the CDR3 is TGTGCCAGTAGTATAGTTACAGGGCCCCAGGGCGAGCAGTACTTC. The full variable domain, rest sourced from reference TRBV19 and TRBJ2-7, is DGGITQSPKYLFRKEGQNVTLSCEQNLNHDAMYWYRQDPGQGLRLIYYSQIVNDFQKGDIAEGYSVSREKKESFPLTVTSAQKNPTAFYLCASSIVTGPQGEQYFGPGTRLTVT.

Written as DNA, the CDR3 is TGCGCCAGCAGCCCTCGACAGGGGGAAGCTTTCTTT. This sequence encodes CASSPRQGEAFF. This chain uses TRBV4-1 with TRBJ1-1, with 8 positions matching TRBD1. Germline V gene lookup returns CDR1 MGHRA and CDR2 YSYEKL. J lost 8 bases, V lost 4 bases, and 3 bases had no gene match. The CDR3 length is 12 residues.